The source of this TCR beta chain is a study of early stage breast cancer tumors. In the study overall: Of around 15 invasive breast tumors, fewer than 13 were hormone receptor-positive, HER2-negative. Invasive lobular carcinomas made up about 30% of the 12 ER+/PR+/HER2- tumors.

Notes on the study in general: In most of the 16 patients, blood comparison separated tumor from normal breast.

Sequenced by immunoSEQ multiplex PCR; TCRdb stores in-frame clones only, minus some. The sample yields tens of thousands of clones, 80% to 90% seen once. Germline V gene data show CDR1 as SGHAT and CDR2 as FQNNGV. V lost 0 bases, J lost 1 base, and 15 bases lay in between. This CDR3 contains 18 residues. Concerning this clone: Its target is not known.

V gene TRBV11-2 combines with J gene TRBJ2-2, with D tentatively TRBD1 (6 bases). The sample consisted of blood. This receptor was obtained from a person aged 45 to 60 with breast cancer. The CDR3 loop reads CASSLDRWGHKNTGELFF. The CDR3 DNA reads TGTGCCAGCAGCTTAGACCGTTGGGGACACAAGAACACCGGGGAGCTGTTTTTT.